This passage covers 8 T cell receptor beta chains from one sample sequenced in a study of OX40 agonist ivuxolimab in advanced cancers. Here immunoSEQ multiplex PCR was the method, and the copy in TCRdb shows in-frame clones only, minus some. The top ten hold 11% of the sample, which has about 79,000 clones, about nine tenths seen once. The sequencing here drew on CD4+ or CD8+ T cells sorted from blood, taken in a trial of the OX40 agonist ivuxolimab. These receptors were collected from an adult with an advanced solid tumor such as melanoma, head and neck, liver or kidney cancer.

The rearrangement joins TRBV4-1 to TRBJ2-7, with a weak D call TRBD1 (5 bases). Germline V gives CDR1 MGHRA, CDR2 YSYEKL. Trimming left V 4 bases short and J 3 bases short, with 10 bases between. The length of the CDR3 is 13 residues. The DNA of the CDR3 is TGCGCCAGCAGCCCTCGGACAAGCTACGAGCAGTACTTC. Amino acid sequence: CASSPRTSYEQYF.

The chain carries TRBV11-2 and TRBJ1-2, with D perhaps TRBD1 (5 bases). There are 14 residues in the CDR3. Germline CDR1 and CDR2: SGHAT and FQNNGV. Trimming shortened V by 5 bases and J by 6 bases, and 16 bases separated the two germline ends. CDR3 residues: CASSPGGGFHGYTF. The CDR3 nucleotides are TGTGCCAGCAGCCCAGGCGGGGGGTTCCATGGCTACACCTTC.

The V gene is TRBV9, the J gene TRBJ1-2, with 9 nucleotides matching TRBD1. Germline CDR1 is SGDLS and CDR2 is YYNGEE. This CDR3 comprises 16 residues. The J segment lost 3 bases and the V segment lost 0 bases, leaving 6 bases of the junction unmatched. The CDR3 region has the DNA TGTGCCAGCAGCGTAGTCGGGACAGGGAGGTACTATGGCTACACCTTC. The encoded protein is CASSVVGTGRYYGYTF.

This clone was seen just once. The CDR3 loop is CASSTDLTVPNYEQYF. Written as DNA, the CDR3 is TGTGCCAGCAGCACGGACCTGACAGTGCCGAACTACGAGCAGTACTTC. This chain links TRBV7-9 with TRBJ2-7; the D gene is possibly TRBD1 (5 bases). CDR3 size: 16 residues. Germline-derived CDR1 and CDR2 are SEHNR and FQNEAQ (reference sequence). Trimming took 5 bases from V and 3 from J, leaving 20 bases between them.

The rearrangement uses TRBV4-1 and TRBJ2-3; no clear D. The CDR3 has 13 residues. Between the trimmed V and J ends, which lost 4 bases and 5 bases, there was a span of 10 bases. Germline values: CDR1 MGHRA, CDR2 YSYEKL. The CDR3 here is CASSPLTRDTQYF. The CDR3 DNA reads as TGCGCCAGCAGCCCCCTTACGAGAGATACGCAGTATTTT.

The rearrangement links TRBV5-5 to TRBJ2-1; 8 bases align to TRBD1. The CDR3 runs to 17 residues. The V and J ends lost 3 bases and 6 bases, in that order; junction bases with no gene match: 14. Germline lookup yields CDR1 SGHKS and CDR2 YYEKEE (reference sequence). CDR3 coding DNA: TGTGCCAGCAGCTCTTCGTTTGACAGGGGAATTCCCAATGAGCAGTTCTTC. This gives the protein CASSSSFDRGIPNEQFF. Full variable domain (missing parts from reference TRBV5-5 and TRBJ2-1): DAGVTQSPTHLIKTRGQQVTLRCSPISGHKSVSWYQQVLGQGPQFIFQYYEKEERGRGNFPDRFSARQFPNYSSELNVNALLLGDSALYLCASSSSFDRGIPNEQFFGPGTRLTVL.

This rearrangement joins TRBV7-9 to TRBJ2-3; D tentatively fits TRBD1 or TRBD2 (5 bases each). V was pared by 5 bases and J by 2 bases, with 8 bases between. The germline V gene encodes CDR1 SEHNR and CDR2 FQNEAQ (reference sequence). This CDR3 is 13 amino acids long. The CDR3 loop is CASSTGATDTQYF. The CDR3 DNA follows: TGTGCCAGCAGCACCGGGGCCACAGATACGCAGTATTTT.

The chain has TRBV5-1 and TRBJ2-7; TRBD2 matches 7 bases. Looked up from germline, CDR1 is SGHRS and CDR2 is YFSETQ. The CDR3 consists of 15 residues. With 10 bases clipped from V and 2 bases from J, the junction kept 15 bases outside the gene matches. CDR3 DNA sequence: TGCGCCTCAACGGGGGGAGAATCCAGCCCCTACGAGCAGTACTTC. Its protein product is CASTGGESSPYEQYF. Using reference TRBV5-1 and TRBJ2-7 for the parts outside the CDR3, the full variable domain is KAGVTQTPRYLIKTRGQQVTLSCSPISGHRSVSWYQQTPGQGLQFLFEYFSETQRNKGNFPGRFSGRQFSNSRSEMNVSTLELGDSALYLCASTGGESSPYEQYFGPGTRLTVT.